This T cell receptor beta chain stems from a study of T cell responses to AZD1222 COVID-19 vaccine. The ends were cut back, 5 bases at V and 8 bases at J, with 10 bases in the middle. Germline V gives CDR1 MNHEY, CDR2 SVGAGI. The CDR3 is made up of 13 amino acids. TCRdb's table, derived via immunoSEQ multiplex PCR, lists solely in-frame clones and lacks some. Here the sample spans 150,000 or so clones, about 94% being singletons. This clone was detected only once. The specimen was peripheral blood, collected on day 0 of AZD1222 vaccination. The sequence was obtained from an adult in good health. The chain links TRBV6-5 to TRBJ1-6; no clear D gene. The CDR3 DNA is TGTGCCAGCAGTACACAAAGGGATTCACCCCTCCACTTT. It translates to CASSTQRDSPLHF.